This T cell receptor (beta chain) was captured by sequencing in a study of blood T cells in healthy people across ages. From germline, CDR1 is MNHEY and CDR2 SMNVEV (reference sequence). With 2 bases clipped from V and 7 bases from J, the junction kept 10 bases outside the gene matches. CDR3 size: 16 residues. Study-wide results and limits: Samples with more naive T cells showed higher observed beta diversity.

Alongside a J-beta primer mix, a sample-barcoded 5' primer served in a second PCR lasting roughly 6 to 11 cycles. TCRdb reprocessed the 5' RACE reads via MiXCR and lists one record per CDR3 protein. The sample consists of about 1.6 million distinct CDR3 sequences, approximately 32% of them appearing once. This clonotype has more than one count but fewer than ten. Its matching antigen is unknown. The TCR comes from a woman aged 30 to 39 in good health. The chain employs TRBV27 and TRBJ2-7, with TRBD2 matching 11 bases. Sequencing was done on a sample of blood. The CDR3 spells CASSLKLAGGPGEQYF. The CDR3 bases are TGTGCCAGCAGTTTAAAATTAGCGGGAGGGCCGGGAGAGCAGTACTTC.